Listed below are T cell receptor beta chains from one sample, sequenced in a study of blood T cell repertoires in COVID-19. Repertoires were generated with immunoSEQ multiplex PCR, while TCRdb's copy carries only in-frame clones and drops some. The data contain about 180,000 clones, approximately 78% of them seen just once; the ten biggest clones take up about 12%. Sample: peripheral blood. The receptors originated from a woman older than 75 with COVID-19, enrolled during active disease. The CDR3 runs from the conserved cysteine through the conserved F or W. The order of the fields is D gene, clone size, J gene, V gene, CDR3 protein, CDR3 DNA. A D gene is named only where the DNA matches it firmly. A row's size may be missing; if present it is once, few, many or a size class.

>-|-|TRBJ2-5|TRBV24-1
CATSDPRTPGETQYF
TGTGCCACCAGTGACCCCCGTACCCCGGGAGAGACCCAGTACTTC
>-|once|TRBJ2-3|TRBV9
CASSGQGSSDTQYF
TGTGCCAGCAGCGGCCAGGGTAGTTCAGATACGCAGTATTTT
>TRBD2|-|TRBJ2-7|TRBV3-1/TRBV3-2
CASSQTSGAYEQYF
TGTGCCAGCAGCCAAACTAGCGGAGCCTACGAGCAGTACTTC
>TRBD1|-|TRBJ1-1|TRBV5-8
CASSLRGGDLEAFF
TGTGCCAGCAGCTTGCGAGGGGGCGACCTTGAAGCTTTCTTT
>TRBD2|-|TRBJ2-5|TRBV7-2
CASSLAPSGGETQYF
TGTGCCAGCAGCTTAGCCCCTAGCGGGGGGGAGACCCAGTACTTC
>TRBD1|-|TRBJ2-1|TRBV24-1
CATQAGTGGNEQFF
TGTGCCACCCAGGCCGGGACAGGGGGAAATGAGCAGTTCTTC
>TRBD1|-|TRBJ1-6|TRBV30
CAWSVGTGFYLYNSPLHF
TGTGCCTGGAGTGTCGGGACAGGGTTCTACCTTTATAATTCACCCCTCCACTTT
>-|once|TRBJ2-1|TRBV5-4
CASSLDFSNEQFF
TGTGCCAGCAGTCTTGACTTCTCCAATGAGCAGTTCTTC
>TRBD2|-|TRBJ2-1|TRBV5-1
CASSLLQAGVGYNEQFF
TGCGCCAGCAGCCTCCTCCAGGCGGGAGTGGGATACAATGAGCAGTTCTTC
>-|-|TRBJ1-5|TRBV5-6
CASSAYRVGNQPQHF
TGTGCCAGCAGCGCGTACAGGGTGGGGAATCAGCCCCAGCATTTT
>-|-|TRBJ1-4|TRBV5-6
CASSLGTVPYSTNEKLFF
TGTGCCAGCAGCTTGGGGACAGTACCATACTCAACTAATGAAAAACTGTTTTTT
>TRBD2|-|TRBJ2-2|TRBV2
CASSVTSGRPGELFF
TGTGCCAGCAGCGTGACTAGCGGAAGACCCGGGGAGCTGTTTTTT
>TRBD1|-|TRBJ2-2|TRBV24-1
CATSERGLPTGELFF
TGTGCCACCAGTGAGAGGGGGCTCCCCACCGGGGAGCTGTTTTTT
>-|-|TRBJ2-7|TRBV5-1
CASSSGQLAAYEQYF
TGCGCCAGCAGCTCAGGTCAACTAGCTGCCTACGAGCAGTACTTC
>-|-|TRBJ2-1|TRBV6-6
CASSPGLYNEQFF
TGTGCCAGCAGTCCCGGACTCTACAATGAGCAGTTCTTC
>TRBD1|-|TRBJ2-7|TRBV11-2
CASSLGTAITYEQYF
TGTGCCAGCAGCTTGGGGACAGCAATTACCTACGAGCAGTACTTC
>TRBD1|-|TRBJ1-2|TRBV27
CASSTHSGTGISNYGYTF
TGTGCCAGCAGTACGCACTCCGGGACAGGGATTAGTAACTATGGCTACACCTTC
>-|few|TRBJ1-2|TRBV4-3
CASSQVHSRSEYGYTF
TGCGCCAGCAGCCAAGTCCACAGTCGTTCCGAGTATGGCTACACCTTC
>-|-|TRBJ2-3|TRBV7-2
CASSLGAGSGTQYF
TGTGCCAGCAGCTTAGGGGCAGGGTCTGGTACGCAGTATTTT
>TRBD2|once|TRBJ2-1|TRBV5-5
CASRPTSGRSYNEQFF
TGTGCCAGCAGGCCGACTAGCGGGCGATCCTACAATGAGCAGTTCTTC
>TRBD1|few|TRBJ1-3|TRBV28
CASRPTGLEYTIYF
TGTGCCAGCAGACCGACAGGGTTGGAATACACCATATATTTT
>-|few|TRBJ2-7|TRBV6-6
CASSYDGAWQPYEQYF
TGTGCCAGCAGTTACGATGGAGCTTGGCAGCCCTACGAGCAGTACTTC
>-|few|TRBJ2-3|TRBV7-2
CASSLSGTDTQYF
TGTGCCAGCAGCTTATCCGGCACAGATACGCAGTATTTT
>-|-|TRBJ1-1|TRBV12-3/TRBV12-4
CASGHGSEAFF
TGTGCCAGCGGACACGGATCTGAAGCTTTCTTT
>-|-|TRBJ1-5|TRBV19
CASSIQGRDQPQHF
TGTGCCAGTAGTATCCAGGGTCGTGATCAGCCCCAGCATTTT
>TRBD2|-|TRBJ2-1|TRBV5-1
CASSLPLAGGYNEQFF
TGCGCCAGCAGCCTCCCCCTAGCGGGAGGCTACAATGAGCAGTTCTTC
>TRBD1|-|TRBJ1-2|TRBV6-5
CASSIGQGGGYTF
TGTGCCAGCAGCATCGGACAGGGAGGCGGCTACACCTTC
>-|-|TRBJ2-1|TRBV6-2/TRBV6-3
CASSYSPGTYNEQFF
TGTGCCAGCAGTTACTCGCCAGGGACCTACAATGAGCAGTTCTTC
>-|-|TRBJ2-7|TRBV5-1
CASSLDYGLTYEQYF
TGCGCCAGCAGCTTGGACTACGGACTCACCTACGAGCAGTACTTC
>-|-|TRBJ2-1|TRBV4-3
CASSRIPTANEQFF
TGCGCCAGCAGCCGAATCCCGACAGCAAATGAGCAGTTCTTC
>TRBD1|-|TRBJ1-3|TRBV5-4
CASSLGGTAILSGNTIYF
TGTGCCAGCAGCTTGGGGGGGACAGCTATTCTCTCTGGAAACACCATATATTTT
>TRBD1|-|TRBJ1-4|TRBV5-1
CASSPTGFEKLFF
TGCGCCAGCAGCCCGACAGGGTTTGAAAAACTGTTTTTT
>TRBD1|-|TRBJ2-7|TRBV5-6
CASSQGTGFYEQYF
TGTGCCAGCAGCCAGGGGACAGGGTTCTACGAGCAGTACTTC
>-|-|TRBJ2-7|TRBV4-1
CASSQNGWDMSYEQYF
TGCGCCAGCAGCCAAAACGGTTGGGACATGTCCTACGAGCAGTACTTC